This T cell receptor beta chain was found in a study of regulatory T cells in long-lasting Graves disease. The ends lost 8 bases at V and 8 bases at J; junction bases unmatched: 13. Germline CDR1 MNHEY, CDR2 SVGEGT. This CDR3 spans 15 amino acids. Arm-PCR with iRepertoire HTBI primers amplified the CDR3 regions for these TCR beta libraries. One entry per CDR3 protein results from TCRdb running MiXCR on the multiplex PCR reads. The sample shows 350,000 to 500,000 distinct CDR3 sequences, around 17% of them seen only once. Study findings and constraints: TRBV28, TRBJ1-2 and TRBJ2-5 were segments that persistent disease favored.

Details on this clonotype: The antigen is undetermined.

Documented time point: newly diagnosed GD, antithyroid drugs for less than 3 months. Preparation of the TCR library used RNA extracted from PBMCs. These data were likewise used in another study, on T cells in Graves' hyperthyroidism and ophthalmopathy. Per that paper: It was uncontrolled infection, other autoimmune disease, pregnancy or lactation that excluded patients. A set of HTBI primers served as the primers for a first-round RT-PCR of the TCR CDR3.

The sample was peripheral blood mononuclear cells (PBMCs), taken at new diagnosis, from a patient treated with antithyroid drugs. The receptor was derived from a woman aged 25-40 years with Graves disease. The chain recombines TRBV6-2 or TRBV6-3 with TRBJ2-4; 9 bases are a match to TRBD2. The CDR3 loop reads CASEGSSGSEYIQYF. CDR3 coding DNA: TGTGCCAGCGAAGGGAGTAGCGGGAGTGAATACATTCAGTACTTC.